The 24 T cell receptor beta chains below all came from one sample that was sequenced in a study of blood T cell repertoires in COVID-19. Using immunoSEQ multiplex PCR, the repertoire was profiled, and TCRdb retains in-frame clones only, with some absent. Here the sample spans over 95,000 clones, roughly 84% being singletons. Sequenced material: peripheral blood. Source of these receptors: a man in his 70s with active or convalescent COVID-19.

V and J are TRBV2 and TRBJ2-1, with 8 bases fitting TRBD1. The CDR3 totals 16 residues. Losses at the gene ends were 6 bases for V and 2 bases for J; bases not matched to a gene: 9. In germline, CDR1 is SNHLY, CDR2 FYNNEI. CDR3 coding DNA: TGTGCCAGCAGGCCAATTCAGGGGGCCCCCTACAATGAGCAGTTCTTC. Translating gives CASRPIQGAPYNEQFF.

The genes are TRBV24-1 and TRBJ2-1; 10 nucleotides line up with TRBD2. The CDR3 runs 15 residues. Germline V gene data show CDR1 as KGHDR and CDR2 as SFDVKD. The ends lost 6 bases at V and 3 bases at J; junction bases unmatched: 4. The CDR3 DNA follows: TGTGCCACCAGTAAGGCTAGCGGGGGCTACAATGAGCAGTTCTTC. Its translation: CATSKASGGYNEQFF.

The chain joins TRBV5-4 to TRBJ2-7, with TRBD2 identical over 7 bases. CDR1 SGHNT and CDR2 YYREEE come from the germline V gene (reference sequence). V gave up 4 bases and J gave up 9 bases; unmatched junction bases: 7. CDR3 length: 12 residues. Here the CDR3 reads CASSRGGTAQYF. The DNA of the CDR3 is TGTGCCAGCAGCCGGGGAGGGACCGCGCAGTACTTC.

The chain has TRBV7-9 and TRBJ1-4; no clear D gene. Germline CDR1 SEHNR, CDR2 FQNEAQ (reference sequence). Trimming shortened V by 1 base and J by 3 bases, and 12 bases separated the two germline ends. The CDR3 contains 16 residues. CDR3 nucleotides: TGTGCCAGCAGCTTAGGAGGTTCGAACGCTAATGAAAAACTGTTTTTT. Translating gives CASSLGGSNANEKLFF.

The table lists this clone with a few counts. The chain employs TRBV5-6 and TRBJ2-3; 8 bases align to TRBD2. J gave up 4 bases and V 4 bases, and 11 bases lay outside the gene matches. The CDR3 sequence is 16 residues long. The germline CDR1 and CDR2 sequences are SGHDT and YYEEEE. CDR3 nucleotides: TGTGCCAGCAGCGAGGCGGGGGGCCAGAGGTCAGATACGCAGTATTTT. Protein sequence: CASSEAGGQRSDTQYF.

This chain links TRBV28 with TRBJ1-1, with a possible D match to TRBD1 (5 bases). The CDR3 loop spans 15 amino acids. Trimming removed 5 bases at V and 4 bases at J, with 17 bases between. The V gene's germline CDR1 is MDHEN and CDR2 SYDVKM. CDR3 region: CASSPQAVGATEAFF. CDR3 DNA: TGTGCCAGCAGTCCCCAAGCAGTTGGGGCCACTGAAGCTTTCTTT.

The chain has TRBV5-5 and TRBJ2-1, with 7 bases that match TRBD1. V was clipped by 2 bases and J by 8 bases; unmatched bases: 10. Germline V gene data show CDR1 as SGHKS and CDR2 as YYEKEE (reference sequence). CDR3 size: 15 residues. This CDR3 reads CASSLTRGRRYEQFF. The CDR3 DNA sequence: TGTGCCAGCAGCTTAACGAGGGGGCGCAGATATGAGCAGTTCTTC.

This clone was seen a single time. CDR3 bases: TGTGCCAGCAGCCAGGGCAGGGGGCGCGTAGAGACCCAGTACTTC. Protein: CASSQGRGRVETQYF. The chain couples TRBV3-1 (or the pseudogene TRBV3-2) to TRBJ2-5, with 8 bases lining up with TRBD1. Germline trimming cut 3 bases from V and 4 bases from J; bases unmatched to any gene: 7. Germline loops: CDR1 LGHDT, CDR2 YNNKEL (reference sequence). CDR3 length: 15 amino acids.

The genes are TRBV30 and TRBJ2-3; tentatively, D is TRBD2 (6 bases). The CDR3 runs to 11 residues. The germline gives CDR1 GTSNPN, CDR2 SVGIG (reference sequence). V was pared by 8 bases and J by 7 bases, with 13 bases between. The CDR3: CAGGDAHTQYF. The CDR3, as DNA: TGTGCCGGCGGGGATGCGCATACGCAGTATTTT.

The chain uses TRBV25-1 and TRBJ1-1; D call uncertain. Germline V gene sequence: CDR1 MGHDK, CDR2 SYGVNS. Trimming left V 6 bases short and J 8 bases short, with 13 bases between. The CDR3 runs to 12 residues. CDR3 protein: CASRMSPREAFF. The CDR3 DNA follows: TGTGCCAGCAGGATGAGCCCTAGAGAAGCTTTCTTT. Full variable domain (missing parts from reference TRBV25-1 and TRBJ1-1): EADIYQTPRYLVIGTGKKITLECSQTMGHDKMYWYQQDPGMELHLIHYSYGVNSTEKGDLSSESTVSRIRTEHFPLTLESARPSHTSQYLCASRMSPREAFFGQGTRLTVV.

V is TRBV6-5 and J is TRBJ2-3, with D tentatively TRBD1 (5 bases). In germline, CDR1 is MNHEY, CDR2 SVGAGI. V lost 6 bases and J 0 bases, leaving 10 bases between the germline ends. The CDR3 is 14 amino acids. The CDR3 DNA follows: TGTGCCAGCAGCCGACAGTTCAGCACAGATACGCAGTATTTT. Protein sequence: CASSRQFSTDTQYF.

The chain joins TRBV4-2 to TRBJ2-2, with D possibly matching TRBD2 (6 bases). With 4 bases removed from V and 6 bases from J, the gap between germline ends came to 15 bases. The CDR3 is 15 amino acids. Germline-derived CDR1 and CDR2 are LGHNA and YNFKEQ. The CDR3 nucleotides are TGTGCCAGCAGCCCCTTGCGGGGTAACTCCGGGGAGCTGTTTTTT. It is translated as CASSPLRGNSGELFF.

V gene TRBV9 combines with J gene TRBJ2-1; 7 nucleotides align to TRBD2. Germline V gives CDR1 SGDLS, CDR2 YYNGEE. The trim removed 0 bases at V and 0 bases at J, leaving 6 bases unmatched. This CDR3 comprises 17 residues. The CDR3 region is CASSVGQSGASYNEQFF. In nucleotides, the CDR3 is TGTGCCAGCAGCGTAGGTCAAAGCGGGGCCTCCTACAATGAGCAGTTCTTC.

This CDR3 reads CASSKAGQFPSTDTQYF. CDR3 DNA: TGTGCCAGTAGTAAGGCGGGGCAATTCCCCAGCACAGATACGCAGTATTTT. The V gene is TRBV19, the J gene TRBJ2-3; D is perhaps TRBD2 (6 bases). Trimming pared 4 bases from V and 0 bases from J, leaving 17 bases between. CDR3 length: 17 amino acids. The germline gives CDR1 LNHDA, CDR2 SQIVND (reference sequence).

This clone is a singleton in its sample. CDR3: CASSHPYGQGSQPQHF. In DNA form, the CDR3 reads TGTGCCAGCAGTCACCCCTATGGACAGGGATCGCAGCCCCAGCATTTT. The chain carries TRBV6-6 and TRBJ1-5, with 8 bases lining up with TRBD1. The trim removed 5 bases at V and 7 bases at J, leaving 13 bases unmatched. This CDR3 is 16 amino acids long. Per the germline V gene, CDR1 is MNHNY and CDR2 is SVGAGI (reference sequence).

This chain uses TRBV25-1 with TRBJ1-1, with D possibly being TRBD1 (6 bases). CDR1 and CDR2 (germline): MGHDK, SYGVNS. The V end lost 6 bases, the J end lost 8 bases, and 19 bases lay between the germline ends. CDR3 length equals 14 residues. The CDR3: CASSPRQEGPEAFF. The CDR3 DNA is TGTGCCAGCAGCCCAAGACAGGAAGGCCCCGAAGCTTTCTTT.

V and J are TRBV2 and TRBJ2-3; 7 nucleotides match TRBD1. With 6 bases clipped from V and 4 bases from J, the junction kept 4 bases outside the gene matches. The CDR3 runs 13 residues. Per germline, CDR1 SNHLY and CDR2 FYNNEI. The CDR3 loop reads CASRSTGADTQYF. CDR3 sequence (DNA): TGTGCCAGCAGGAGTACAGGGGCAGATACGCAGTATTTT. Full variable domain (missing parts from reference TRBV2 and TRBJ2-3): EPEVTQTPSHQVTQMGQEVILRCVPISNHLYFYWYRQILGQKVEFLVSFYNNEISEKSEIFDDQFSVERPDGSNFTLKIRSTKLEDSAMYFCASRSTGADTQYFGPGTRLTVL.

The chain recombines TRBV9 with TRBJ2-7; 12 bases fit TRBD2. V lost 1 base and J lost 6; bases outside the gene matches: 8. Germline loops: CDR1 SGDLS, CDR2 YYNGEE. The CDR3 consists of 16 residues. The CDR3 DNA is TGTGCCAGCAGCGTATCTGAGACTAGCGGGGGTCGCGAGCAGTACTTC. Residues: CASSVSETSGGREQYF.

The chain joins TRBV19 to TRBJ2-6; possibly TRBD1 for D (5 bases). From germline, CDR1 is LNHDA and CDR2 SQIVND (reference sequence). V lost 9 bases and J 0 bases, leaving 15 bases between the germline ends. This CDR3 is 16 amino acids long. DNA of the CDR3: TGTGCCAGCAAGAGGCAGGGCAACTCTGGGGCCAACGTCCTGACTTTC. Translating it yields CASKRQGNSGANVLTF. Full variable domain (outside the CDR3, taken from reference TRBV19 and TRBJ2-6): DGGITQSPKYLFRKEGQNVTLSCEQNLNHDAMYWYRQDPGQGLRLIYYSQIVNDFQKGDIAEGYSVSREKKESFPLTVTSAQKNPTAFYLCASKRQGNSGANVLTFGAGSRLTVL.

This rearrangement joins TRBV14 to TRBJ2-3, with TRBD2 matching over 13 bases. The CDR3 has 20 residues. V gave up 1 base and J gave up 2 bases; unmatched junction bases: 12. Germline V CDR1 and CDR2: SGHDN, FVKESK. The CDR3 is CASSQGLAGGLLHSTDTQYF. CDR3 coding DNA: TGTGCCAGCAGCCAAGGACTAGCGGGGGGTCTCCTCCACTCCACAGATACGCAGTATTTT.

The gene calls are TRBV15 and TRBJ1-4, with a tentative D call TRBD1 (6 bases). Germline V CDR1 and CDR2: LNHNV, YYDKDF (reference sequence). Trimming cost V 0 bases and J 10 bases, with 15 bases left between them. CDR3 size: 15 residues. The DNA of the CDR3 is TGTGCCACCAGCAGAGACCAGGGGACCTTCGGAAAACTGTTTTTT. It is translated as CATSRDQGTFGKLFF.

This chain uses TRBV19 with TRBJ2-3; the D gene is possibly TRBD1 (6 bases). Germline V gene sequence: CDR1 LNHDA, CDR2 SQIVND (reference sequence). V gave up 7 bases and J gave up 7 bases, with 15 bases separating them. This CDR3 is built from 13 residues. CDR3 nucleotides: TGTGCCAGTATGAAGGACCAGGGGTATACGCAGTATTTT. Protein sequence: CASMKDQGYTQYF.

The chain recombines TRBV5-4 with TRBJ2-3; TRBD2 agrees at 14 bases. Per the germline V gene, CDR1 is SGHNT and CDR2 is YYREEE (reference sequence). Germline trimming cut 3 bases from V and 0 bases from J; bases unmatched to any gene: 12. This CDR3 is 20 amino acids long. The CDR3 reads CASSWGLAGAARGSTDTQYF. The CDR3 DNA reads TGTGCCAGCAGCTGGGGACTAGCGGGGGCCGCTCGGGGTAGCACAGATACGCAGTATTTT.

The V and J genes are TRBV2 and TRBJ1-6, with 7 bases matching TRBD1. The CDR3 spans 16 residues. Germline CDR1 reads SNHLY; CDR2 reads FYNNEI. V gave up 3 bases and J gave up 2 bases; unmatched junction bases: 4. DNA for the CDR3: TGTGCCAGCAGTGATGGGGGACAGACCTATAATTCACCCCTCCACTTT. The encoded protein is CASSDGGQTYNSPLHF.